This paragraph reports one T cell receptor beta chain. In its sample, this clonotype was seen many times. It has no known antigen specificity. No base qualities exist here, and no much larger clone lies one base off it. The data stem from a study of blood T cells in healthy people across ages (dated by TCRdb to about 2015). As for the study more broadly: In model experiments, roughly one uniquely barcoded TCR beta cDNA molecule per two T cells was captured by template switching. Using the same blood draw, the study looked at two additional independent replicas of 1 million unique cDNA reads for two donors, one aged 18 to 30 and the other aged 80 or older. To track age-related changes in TCR beta repertoire diversity, the study relied on deep sequencing normalized with unique cDNA molecular identifiers. Donors were grouped into four age groups: young (average about 15 years), middle-aged (around 39), aged (over 55) and long-lived (approximately 82). To avoid experimental bias, donors of different ages were distributed randomly across sequencing lanes.

Findings and caveats that apply to the study as a whole: Compared with the aged group, the long-lived group had more naive CD4+ T cells, fewer expanded clones and increased TCR diversity, suggesting age selection. Because profiling used bulk unsorted PBMCs, naive and antigen-experienced compartments could not be compared conclusively. As age increased, observed TCR beta diversity per million T cells dropped in a roughly linear way, and a significant reduction was already evident by age roughly 40. Estimates of total diversity based on one million sequenced T cells were considered lower bounds and underestimates. A strong correlation was found between observed TCR beta diversity and the percentage of naive T cells measured by flow cytometry. Donor CMV infection status was unknown, potentially confounding age-related changes in expanded clonotypes.

The donors were under 40 Caucasian individuals from Russia, aged roughly 6 to 100 years, who were systemically healthy. Each donor gave 8 to 10 milliliters of peripheral blood, drawn into EDTA-treated Vacutainer tubes. PBMCs were isolated by Ficoll-Paque density-gradient centrifugation, with at least 6.5 million obtained per sample. Trizol reagent was used to extract total RNA from the PBMCs, yielding at least 5 micrograms per sample. Naive CD45RAhigh/CD27high T cell percentages were measured by flow cytometry on a PBMC aliquot from every donor. The method was 5' RACE. TCRdb lists the instrument as Illumina HiSeq 2500. A second PCR of roughly 6 to 12 cycles was performed with a sample-barcoded 5' primer and a J-beta primer mix. A unique molecular identifier was introduced onto each TCR beta cDNA molecule by a template-switch 5' adaptor carrying 12 random nucleotides. Each sample yielded at least 2.5 million CDR3-containing paired-end reads. The Mint cDNA synthesis kit, primed by a TRBC-specific oligonucleotide, was used to synthesize first-strand cDNA from all RNA. Following uracil-DNA glycosylase treatment, all cDNA underwent a first 18-cycle PCR with the universal primers M1SS and BC2_uni_R. The study's own analysis went as follows. For normalization, 1 million high-quality reads were randomly selected from each sample, with every read carrying a distinct molecular identifier. Reads with shared molecular identifiers were discarded instead of being binned into consensus sequences. MiTCR, run with a Q25 quality threshold and the strictest error-elimination algorithm, handled CDR3 identification, clonotype clustering and error correction. Lower-bound total TCR beta diversity was estimated with a nonparametric unseen species model using Euler transformation. Using fastp at Q25 and MiXCR, TCRdb reprocessed the public reads and kept productive beta chains. Duplicate CDR3 protein sequences are folded into a single record with the most common DNA and genes. The authors' filters were not applied to this entry. This sample is represented by some 1.7 million distinct CDR3 sequences; roughly 30% of them were singletons. Jointly, the top ten make up 6.5% to 8.5% of the sample.

Sequencing used blood. This clonotype was sampled from a woman aged 25-40 years in good health.

The nucleotide sequence is given as TGTGCCAGCAGCCTTCCGGGACTAGCGGGAGTCCAAGAGACCCAGTACTTC. It encodes CASSLPGLAGVQETQYF. The rearranged segments are TRBV7-9 and TRBJ2-5, and TRBD2 aligns with 14 junction nucleotides. The CDR1 and CDR2 encoded by the germline V gene (reference sequence) are SEHNR and FQNEAQ. The CDR3 measures 17 amino acids from cysteine to phenylalanine. Only CDR3 DNA remains: 51 bases, in frame from the first base. V and J are trimmed by 5 bases and 1 base, and the gene matches miss 6 bases of the junction.